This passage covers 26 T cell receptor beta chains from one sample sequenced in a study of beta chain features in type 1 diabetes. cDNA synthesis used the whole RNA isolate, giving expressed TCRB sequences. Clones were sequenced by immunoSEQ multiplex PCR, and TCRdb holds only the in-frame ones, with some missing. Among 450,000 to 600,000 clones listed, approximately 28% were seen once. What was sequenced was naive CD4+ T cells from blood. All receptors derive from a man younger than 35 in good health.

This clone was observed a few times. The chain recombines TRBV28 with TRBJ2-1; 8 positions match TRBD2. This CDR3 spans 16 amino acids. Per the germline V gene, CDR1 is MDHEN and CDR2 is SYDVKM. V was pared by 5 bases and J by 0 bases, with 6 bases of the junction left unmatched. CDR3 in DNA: TGTGCCAGCAGTAGCTCGAGCGGGAGCTCCTACAATGAGCAGTTCTTC. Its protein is CASSSSSGSSYNEQFF.

CDR3 nucleotides: TGTGCCAGCAGCTTGGCCCTTAGCGTATCTCACACAGATACGCAGTATTTT. As protein: CASSLALSVSHTDTQYF. The chain links TRBV7-9 to TRBJ2-3; D is possibly TRBD2 (5 bases). V shed 3 bases and J shed 2 bases, with 18 bases lying between them. The CDR3 runs 17 residues. Per the germline V gene, CDR1 is SEHNR and CDR2 is FQNEAQ (reference sequence).

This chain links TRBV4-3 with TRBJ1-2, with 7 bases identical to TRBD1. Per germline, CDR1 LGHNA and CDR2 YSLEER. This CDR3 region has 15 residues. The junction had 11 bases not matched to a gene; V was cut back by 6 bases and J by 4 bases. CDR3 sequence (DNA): TGCGCCAGCAGTCAACGACAGGGAGGCGGCTATGGCTACACCTTC. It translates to CASSQRQGGGYGYTF.

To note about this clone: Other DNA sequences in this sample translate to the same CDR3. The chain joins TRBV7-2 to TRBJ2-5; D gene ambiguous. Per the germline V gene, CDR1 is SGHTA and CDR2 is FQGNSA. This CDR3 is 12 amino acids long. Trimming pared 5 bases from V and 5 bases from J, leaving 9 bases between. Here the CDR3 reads CASSPSRETQYF. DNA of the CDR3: TGTGCCAGCAGCCCTAGTAGGGAGACCCAGTACTTC.

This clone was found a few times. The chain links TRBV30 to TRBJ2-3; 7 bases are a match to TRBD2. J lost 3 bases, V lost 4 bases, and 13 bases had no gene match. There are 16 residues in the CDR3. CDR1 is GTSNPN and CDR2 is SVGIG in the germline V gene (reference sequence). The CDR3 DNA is TGTGCCTGGAAACCCTTAGGGGCGGGAGTAACAGATACGCAGTATTTT. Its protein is CAWKPLGAGVTDTQYF.

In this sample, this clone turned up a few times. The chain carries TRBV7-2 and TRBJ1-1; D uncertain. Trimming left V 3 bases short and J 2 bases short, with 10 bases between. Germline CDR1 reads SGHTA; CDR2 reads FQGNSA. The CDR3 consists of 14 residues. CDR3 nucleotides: TGTGCCAGCAGCTTTACGCAGTTAAACACTGAAGCTTTCTTT. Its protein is CASSFTQLNTEAFF. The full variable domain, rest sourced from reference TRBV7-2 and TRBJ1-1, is GAGVSQSPSNKVTEKGKDVELRCDPISGHTALYWYRQSLGQGLEFLIYFQGNSAPDKSGLPSDRFSAERTGGSVSTLTIQRTQQEDSAVYLCASSFTQLNTEAFFGQGTRLTVV.

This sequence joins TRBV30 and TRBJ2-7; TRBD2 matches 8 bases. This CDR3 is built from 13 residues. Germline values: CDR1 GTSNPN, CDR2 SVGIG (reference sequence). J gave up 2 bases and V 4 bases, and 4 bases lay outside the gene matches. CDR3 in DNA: TGTGCCTGGAAGTTCGGGAGGGCCTACGAGCAGTACTTC. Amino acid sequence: CAWKFGRAYEQYF.

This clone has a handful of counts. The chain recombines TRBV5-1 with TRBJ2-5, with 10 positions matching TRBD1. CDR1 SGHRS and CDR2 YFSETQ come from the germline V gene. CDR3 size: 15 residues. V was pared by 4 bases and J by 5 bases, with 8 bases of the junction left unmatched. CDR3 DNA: TGCGCCAGCAGCCCAGGGACAGGGGTGTGGGAGACCCAGTACTTC. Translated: CASSPGTGVWETQYF. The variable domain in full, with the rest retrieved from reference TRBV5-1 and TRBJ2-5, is KAGVTQTPRYLIKTRGQQVTLSCSPISGHRSVSWYQQTPGQGLQFLFEYFSETQRNKGNFPGRFSGRQFSNSRSEMNVSTLELGDSALYLCASSPGTGVWETQYFGPGTRLLVL.

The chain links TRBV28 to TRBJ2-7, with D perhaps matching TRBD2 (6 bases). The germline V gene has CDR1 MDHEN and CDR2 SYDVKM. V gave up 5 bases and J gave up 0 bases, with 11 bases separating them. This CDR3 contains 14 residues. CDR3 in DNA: TGTGCCAGCAGTCCTGCGGGGAACTCCTACGAGCAGTACTTC. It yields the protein CASSPAGNSYEQYF.

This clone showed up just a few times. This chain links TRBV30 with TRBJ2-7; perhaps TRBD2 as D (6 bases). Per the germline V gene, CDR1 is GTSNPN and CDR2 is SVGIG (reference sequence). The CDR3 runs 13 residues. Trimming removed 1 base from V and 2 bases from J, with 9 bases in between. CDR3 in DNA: TGTGCCTGGAGTGACGGGGGTCCCTACGAGCAGTACTTC. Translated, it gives CAWSDGGPYEQYF.

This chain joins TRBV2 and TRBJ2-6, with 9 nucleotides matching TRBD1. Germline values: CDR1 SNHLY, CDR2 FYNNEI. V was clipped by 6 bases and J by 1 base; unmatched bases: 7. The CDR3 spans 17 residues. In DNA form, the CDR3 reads TGTGCCAGCAGCCCCCGGGACAGGGCTTCTGGGGCCAACGTCCTGACTTTC. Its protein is CASSPRDRASGANVLTF.

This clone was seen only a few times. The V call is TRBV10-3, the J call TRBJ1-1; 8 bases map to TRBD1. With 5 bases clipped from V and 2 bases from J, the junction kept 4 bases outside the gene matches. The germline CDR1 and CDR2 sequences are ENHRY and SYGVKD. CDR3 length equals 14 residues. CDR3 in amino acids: CAISRQGPNTEAFF. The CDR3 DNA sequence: TGTGCCATCAGTAGACAGGGGCCAAACACTGAAGCTTTCTTT.

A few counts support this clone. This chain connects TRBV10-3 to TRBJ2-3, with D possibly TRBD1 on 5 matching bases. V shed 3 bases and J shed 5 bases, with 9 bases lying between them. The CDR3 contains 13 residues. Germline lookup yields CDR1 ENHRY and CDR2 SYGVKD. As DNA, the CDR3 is TGTGCCATCAGTGAAGGGGTGGGAGATACGCAGTATTTT. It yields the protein CAISEGVGDTQYF.

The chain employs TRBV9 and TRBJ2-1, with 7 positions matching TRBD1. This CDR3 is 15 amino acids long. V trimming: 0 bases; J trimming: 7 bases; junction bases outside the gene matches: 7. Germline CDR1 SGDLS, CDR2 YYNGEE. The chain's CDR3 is CASSVAGQNLNEQFF. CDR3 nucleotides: TGTGCCAGCAGCGTAGCGGGACAGAACTTGAATGAGCAGTTCTTC. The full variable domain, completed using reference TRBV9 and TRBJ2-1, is DSGVTQTPKHLITATGQRVTLRCSPRSGDLSVYWYQQSLDQGLQFLIQYYNGEERAKGNILERFSAQQFPDLHSELNLSSLELGDSALYFCASSVAGQNLNEQFFGPGTRLTVL.

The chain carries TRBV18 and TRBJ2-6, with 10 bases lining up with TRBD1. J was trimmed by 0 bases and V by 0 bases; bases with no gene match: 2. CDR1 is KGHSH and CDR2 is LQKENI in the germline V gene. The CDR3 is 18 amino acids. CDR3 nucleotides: TGTGCCAGCTCACCACCGGGACAGGGGCCCTCTGGGGCCAACGTCCTGACTTTC. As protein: CASSPPGQGPSGANVLTF.

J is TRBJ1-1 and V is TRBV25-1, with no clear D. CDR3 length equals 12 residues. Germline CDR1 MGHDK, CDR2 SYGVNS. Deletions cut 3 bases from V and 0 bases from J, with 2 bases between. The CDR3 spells CASSEVNTEAFF. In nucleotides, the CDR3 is TGTGCCAGCAGTGAGGTGAACACTGAAGCTTTCTTT.

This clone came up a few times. The CDR3 DNA reads as TGTGCCAGCAGCCCCGACAGGGGTTTCGGCTACACCTTC. Amino acid sequence: CASSPDRGFGYTF. V gene TRBV7-6 combines with J gene TRBJ1-2; TRBD1 matches 8 bases. Unmatched junction bases numbered 7, after V lost 5 bases and J lost 8 bases. Germline V gene sequence: CDR1 SGHVS, CDR2 FNYEAQ. The CDR3 is 13 residues long.

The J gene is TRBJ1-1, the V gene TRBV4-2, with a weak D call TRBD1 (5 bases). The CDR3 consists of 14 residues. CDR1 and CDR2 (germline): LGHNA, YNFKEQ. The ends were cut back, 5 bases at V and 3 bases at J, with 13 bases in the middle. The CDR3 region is CASSATGGYTEAFF. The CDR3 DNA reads TGTGCCAGCAGCGCTACGGGGGGTTACACTGAAGCTTTCTTT.

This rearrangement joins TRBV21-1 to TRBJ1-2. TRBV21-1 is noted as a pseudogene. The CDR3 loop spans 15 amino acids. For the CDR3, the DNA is TGTGCCAGAAGGGGGGACATCCCCGGAGACTATGGCTACACCTTC. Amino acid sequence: CARRGDIPGDYGYTF.

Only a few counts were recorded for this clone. CDR3 in amino acids: CASSRTGRLLYGYTF. The CDR3 DNA follows: TGTGCCAGCAGCCGAACAGGACGGCTTCTATATGGCTACACCTTC. This sequence joins TRBV7-2 and TRBJ1-2; TRBD1 might be the D (5 bases). The CDR3 length is 15 residues. Germline V gene lookup returns CDR1 SGHTA and CDR2 FQGNSA. V lost 5 bases to trimming and J lost 5 bases, with 18 bases between them.

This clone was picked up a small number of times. The CDR3 coding sequence is TGTGCCAGCTCGGCCGGGACTCCCCTGGACCAGCATTTT. Its translation: CASSAGTPLDQHF. J is TRBJ1-5 and V is TRBV18, with D perhaps matching TRBD1 (5 bases). Germline CDR1 KGHSH, CDR2 LQKENI. The germline V and J ends were trimmed by 6 bases and 12 bases, with 18 bases remaining between them. The CDR3 extends over 13 amino acids.

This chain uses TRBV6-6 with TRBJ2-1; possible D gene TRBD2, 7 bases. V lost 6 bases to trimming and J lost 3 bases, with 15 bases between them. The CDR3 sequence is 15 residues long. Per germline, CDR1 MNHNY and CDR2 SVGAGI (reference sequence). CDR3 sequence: CASSGGGGGYNEQFF. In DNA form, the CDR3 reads TGTGCCAGCAGCGGCGGGGGAGGGGGCTACAATGAGCAGTTCTTC.

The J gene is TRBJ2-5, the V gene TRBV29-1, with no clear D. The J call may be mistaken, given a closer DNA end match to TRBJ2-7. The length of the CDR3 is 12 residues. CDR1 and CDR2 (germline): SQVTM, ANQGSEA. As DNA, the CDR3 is TGCAGCGTTGGTGAGTCAGGCTACGAGCAGTACTTC. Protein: CSVGESGYEQYF.

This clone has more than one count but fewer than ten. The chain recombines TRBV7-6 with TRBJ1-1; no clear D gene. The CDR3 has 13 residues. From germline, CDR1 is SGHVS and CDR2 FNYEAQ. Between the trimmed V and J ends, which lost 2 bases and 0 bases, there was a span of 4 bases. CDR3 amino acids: CASSLRLNTEAFF. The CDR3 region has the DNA TGTGCCAGCAGCTTAAGACTGAACACTGAAGCTTTCTTT.

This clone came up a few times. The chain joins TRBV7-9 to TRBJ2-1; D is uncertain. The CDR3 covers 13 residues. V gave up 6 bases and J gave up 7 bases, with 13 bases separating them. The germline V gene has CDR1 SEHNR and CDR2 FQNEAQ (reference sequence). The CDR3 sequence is CASSLYEENEQFF. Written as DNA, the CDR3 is TGTGCCAGCAGTCTTTATGAGGAGAATGAGCAGTTCTTC.

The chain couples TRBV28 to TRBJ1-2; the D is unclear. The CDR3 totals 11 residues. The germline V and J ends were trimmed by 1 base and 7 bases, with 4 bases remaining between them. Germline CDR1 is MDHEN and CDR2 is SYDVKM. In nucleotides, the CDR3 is TGTGCCAGCAGTTTATCTGCTGGCTACACCTTC. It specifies CASSLSAGYTF.